This T cell receptor beta chain was sequenced in a study of blood T cell repertoires in COVID-19. Those enrolled in Seattle joined during active infection and were followed longitudinally afterward. Generated by immunoSEQ multiplex PCR, the TCRdb table keeps only in-frame clones and is missing some. Found here are 150,000 to 250,000 clones, around 95% of them singletons; the top ten hold roughly 0.76%. This CDR3 spans 16 amino acids. In germline, CDR1 is SGHAT, CDR2 FQNNGV. V was clipped by 6 bases and J by 2 bases; unmatched bases: 9. This sequence was found in a man aged 30 to 45 with COVID-19, enrolled during active disease. The sample was peripheral blood. This chain uses TRBV11-2 with TRBJ1-2; 10 bases match TRBD1. The DNA of the CDR3 is TGTGCCAGCAGGACGATCCCGGGACAGGGGAACTATGGCTACACCTTC. Its translation is CASRTIPGQGNYGYTF. The full variable domain, completed using reference TRBV11-2 and TRBJ1-2, is EAGVAQSPRYKIIEKRQSVAFWCNPISGHATLYWYQQILGQGPKLLIQFQNNGVVDDSQLPKDRFSAERLKGVDSTLKIQPAKLEDSAVYLCASRTIPGQGNYGYTFGSGTRLTVV.